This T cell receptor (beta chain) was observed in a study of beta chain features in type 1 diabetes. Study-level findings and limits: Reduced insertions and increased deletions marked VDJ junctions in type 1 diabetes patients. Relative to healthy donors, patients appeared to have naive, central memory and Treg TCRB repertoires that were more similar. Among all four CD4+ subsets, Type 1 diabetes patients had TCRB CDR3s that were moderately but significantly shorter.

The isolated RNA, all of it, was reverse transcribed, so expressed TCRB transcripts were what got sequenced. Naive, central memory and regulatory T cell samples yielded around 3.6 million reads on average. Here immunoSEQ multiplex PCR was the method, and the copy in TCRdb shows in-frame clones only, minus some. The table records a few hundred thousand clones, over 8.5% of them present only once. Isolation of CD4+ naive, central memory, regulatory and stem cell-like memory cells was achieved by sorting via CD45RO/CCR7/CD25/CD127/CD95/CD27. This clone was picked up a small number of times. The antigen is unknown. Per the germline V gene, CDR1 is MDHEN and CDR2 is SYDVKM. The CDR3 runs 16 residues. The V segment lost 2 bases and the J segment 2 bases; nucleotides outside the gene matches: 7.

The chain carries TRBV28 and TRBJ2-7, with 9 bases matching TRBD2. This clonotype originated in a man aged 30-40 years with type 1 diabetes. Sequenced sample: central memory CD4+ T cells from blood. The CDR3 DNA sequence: TGTGCCAGCAGTTTACAGACTAGCGGAGCCACCTACGAGCAGTACTTC. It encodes CASSLQTSGATYEQYF.